This T cell receptor (beta chain) was profiled in a study of T cell repertoires in cytomegalovirus infection. Study-wide findings and caveats: HLA-C-restricted, CMV-specific TCR beta clonotypes were dominant ex vivo. Cumulative public TCR beta family frequency identified CMV carriers with the relevant HLA.

TCRdb fed the reads into MiXCR, producing one record per CDR3 protein. The table lists 740,000 or so distinct CDR3 sequences, less than 40% of them singletons. On this clonotype itself: Its matching antigen is unknown.

Sequenced input: PBMCs. This clonotype was obtained from a human donor in good health (CMV status not recorded). Some clones in this sample may be carry-over from other donors' samples.

The DNA of the CDR3 is TGTGCCAGCAGCTTAGGAGGGAGCTCGGTACAGGGTACCAAAAACATTCAGTACTTC. It is translated as CASSLGGSSVQGTKNIQYF. The chain carries TRBV7-9 and TRBJ2-4; possible D gene TRBD1, 6 bases. V lost 1 base and J lost 2, with 21 bases in between. Germline V CDR1 and CDR2: SEHNR, FQNEAQ (reference sequence). The CDR3 runs to 19 residues.